The next 13 T cell receptor beta chains were all read from a single sample in a study of T cells after yellow fever vaccination. TCRdb redid the calling of the 5' RACE reads with MiXCR, one entry per CDR3 protein. The data show approximately 300,000 distinct CDR3 sequences, with around 7.3% seen just once and 18% held by the top ten. The specimen was PBMCs, collected roughly 47 days after the first yellow fever vaccination. These receptors all come from a man aged 18 to 30 who received the YFV17D yellow fever vaccine.

The rearrangement uses TRBV5-1 and TRBJ1-3; D call uncertain. The CDR3 has 15 residues. V was pared by 4 bases and J by 0 bases, with 11 bases between. CDR1 is SGHRS and CDR2 is YFSETQ in the germline V gene. DNA for the CDR3: TGCGCCAGCAGCCGCTCCTCGAGCTCTGGAAACACCATATATTTT. Translation: CASSRSSSSGNTIYF.

This clonotype was found a few times. The rearrangement links TRBV4-3 to TRBJ2-3; 9 bases match TRBD2. CDR1 is LGHNA, CDR2 YSLEER, per germline. V gave up 2 bases and J gave up 7 bases; unmatched junction bases: 10. This CDR3 comprises 16 residues. CDR3 loop: CASSQSTSGGIHTQYF. The CDR3 DNA reads as TGCGCCAGCAGCCAAAGTACGAGCGGGGGGATTCATACGCAGTATTTT.

The sample holds many counts of this clonotype. The rearrangement links TRBV5-6 to TRBJ2-1; perhaps TRBD1 as D (6 bases). The CDR3 is 14 residues long. Trimming stripped 0 bases from V and 3 bases from J, with 7 bases between. Germline V gene data show CDR1 as SGHDT and CDR2 as YYEEEE. The CDR3 nucleotides are TGTGCCAGCAGCTTGGAAGGGGGCTACAATGAGCAGTTCTTC. Translated, it gives CASSLEGGYNEQFF.

Only a few counts were recorded for this clonotype. V usage is TRBV11-2 and J usage is TRBJ2-5; D may be TRBD1 or TRBD2 (5 bases each). Germline V gene data show CDR1 as SGHAT and CDR2 as FQNNGV. The CDR3 loop spans 15 amino acids. The ends were cut back, 5 bases at V and 4 bases at J, with 17 bases in the middle. Here the CDR3 reads CASSLGTQLGETQYF. CDR3 nucleotides: TGTGCCAGCAGCCTCGGGACCCAGCTGGGAGAGACCCAGTACTTC.

J is TRBJ2-7 and V is TRBV19; the D gene could be TRBD1 or TRBD2 (6 bases each). Trimming cost V 6 bases and J 0 bases, with 15 bases left between them. The CDR3 covers 15 residues. The V gene's germline CDR1 is LNHDA and CDR2 SQIVND (reference sequence). CDR3 region: CASRATGAHSYEQYF. CDR3 bases: TGTGCCAGTAGGGCGACGGGGGCTCACTCCTACGAGCAGTACTTC.

This rearrangement joins TRBV25-1 to TRBJ1-1, with D unresolved. The CDR3 runs 17 residues. Trimming took off 0 bases at V and 3 bases at J, with 17 bases between the two ends. Germline V gene data show CDR1 as MGHDK and CDR2 as SYGVNS. CDR3 sequence reads: CASSEYDNQLGYTEAFF. The CDR3 nucleotides are TGTGCCAGCAGTGAATACGACAACCAGTTGGGGTACACTGAAGCTTTCTTT.

This clonotype showed up many times. V and J are TRBV7-9 and TRBJ2-7; 10 bases fit TRBD2. Germline V gives CDR1 SEHNR, CDR2 FQNEAQ (reference sequence). The ends lost 2 bases at V and 7 bases at J; junction bases unmatched: 5. This CDR3 spans 14 amino acids. The CDR3 nucleotides read TGTGCCAGCAGCTTAAGCGGGGGGGGGAATGAGCAGTACGTC. As protein: CASSLSGGGNEQYV.

This clonotype occurred a few times. V gene TRBV29-1 combines with J gene TRBJ2-6; D not certain. This CDR3 comprises 13 residues. Germline CDR1 is SQVTM and CDR2 is ANQGSEA. The DNA for the CDR3 is TGCAGTTCATGGGACTCTGGGGCCAACGTCCTGACTTTC. Translating gives CSSWDSGANVLTF. Together with reference TRBV29-1 and TRBJ2-6, the CDR3 gives the full variable domain: SAVISQKPSRDICQRGTSLTIQCQVDSQVTMMFWYRQQPGQSLTLIATANQGSEATYESGFVIDKFPISRPNLTFSTLTVSNMSPEDSSIYLCSSWDSGANVLTFGAGSRLTVL.

This clonotype has at least ten counts. The genes are TRBV12-3 or TRBV12-4 and TRBJ2-5; perhaps TRBD2 as D (6 bases). The CDR3 is made up of 14 amino acids. V lost 6 bases and J lost 6, with 17 bases in between. The CDR3: CASSPIGGAQTQYF. The CDR3 region has the DNA TGTGCCAGCAGCCCCATTGGAGGGGCGCAGACCCAGTACTTC.

DNA of the CDR3: TGTGCCAGCAGCGCGCCGGGACACTCACCCACCGGGGAGCTGTTTTTT. Residues: CASSAPGHSPTGELFF. The J gene is TRBJ2-2, the V gene TRBV7-9, with D tentatively TRBD1 (6 bases). The V gene's germline CDR1 is SEHNR and CDR2 FQNEAQ (reference sequence). The CDR3 sequence is 16 residues long. The V gene lost 5 bases and the J gene lost 4 bases, with 17 bases spanning the gap.

V is TRBV6-2 or TRBV6-3 and J is TRBJ2-7, with D unclear. This CDR3 spans 12 amino acids. Germline V gene sequence: CDR1 MNHEY, CDR2 SVGEGT. Trimming removed 8 bases at V and 7 bases at J, with 15 bases between. CDR3 protein: CASSQSRWEQYV. The CDR3 DNA sequence: TGTGCCAGCTCCCAGTCGCGGTGGGAGCAGTACGTC.

CDR3 DNA sequence: TGTGCCAGCATCCAGCCCCTCCGGACTAGCGGTACCCAAGAGACCCAGTACTTC. As protein: CASIQPLRTSGTQETQYF. The V gene is TRBV11-2, the J gene TRBJ2-5; TRBD2 matches 10 bases. This CDR3 spans 18 amino acids. Trimming removed 7 bases from V and 1 base from J; junction bases left unmatched: 15. Germline CDR1 SGHAT, CDR2 FQNNGV.

This clonotype was detected many times. This chain joins TRBV4-3 and TRBJ1-6; D possibly corresponds to TRBD1 (5 bases). The length of the CDR3 is 15 residues. Germline CDR1 is LGHNA and CDR2 is YSLEER. The germline V and J ends were trimmed by 0 bases and 8 bases, with 11 bases remaining between them. In DNA form, the CDR3 reads TGCGCCAGCAGCCAAGAGTCAGGGTTCGATTCACCCCTCCACTTT. This sequence encodes CASSQESGFDSPLHF.